Listed below are T cell receptor beta chains from one sample, sequenced in a study of T cell repertoires in cytomegalovirus infection. TCRdb used MiXCR to reprocess the reads, holding one entry per CDR3 protein. The sample lists about 740,000 distinct CDR3 sequences; approximately 34% were seen once. Sequencing was done on a sample of PBMCs. The receptors stem from a human donor in good health (CMV status not recorded). Some clones in this sample may be carry-over from other donors' samples. The CDR3 runs from the conserved cysteine through the conserved F or W. The order of the fields is V gene, D gene, J gene, clone size, CDR3 DNA, CDR3 protein. D genes are given only for firm matches. Clone size is given for some rows only: seen once, a few or many times, or a class if the clone is expanded.

TRBV7-9	TRBD1	TRBJ1-4	few	TGTGCCAGCAGTTCCGGGGACAGACCGTTTTTT	CASSSGDRPFF
TRBV7-3	TRBD1	TRBJ1-2	many	TGTGCCAGCAGCGAGGGGGCTACGTTCAGGGGACGTGGCTATGGCTACACCTTC	CASSEGATFRGRGYGYTF
TRBV5-4	TRBD2	TRBJ2-2	.	TGTGCCAGCAGCTCCCCAGGACTAGCGGGGGCTAAAAACACCGGGGAGCTGTTTTTT	CASSSPGLAGAKNTGELFF
TRBV3-1	.	TRBJ1-3	.	TGTGCCAGCAGCCCGGGGCGGAGAGCTACCTCTGGAAACACCATATATTTT	CASSPGRRATSGNTIYF
TRBV7-9	.	TRBJ2-1	few	TGTGCCAGCAGATCCCCCCGGAGCTCCTACAATGAGCAGTTCTTC	CASRSPRSSYNEQFF
TRBV25-1	.	TRBJ2-5	.	TGTGCCAGCAGTCCCCCGGGCCCAACGGAGACCCAGTACTTC	CASSPPGPTETQYF
TRBV11-2	TRBD1	TRBJ1-1	.	TGTGCCAGCAGCTTAAACAGGGGGCACGCTGAAGCTTTCTTT	CASSLNRGHAEAFF
TRBV28	.	TRBJ1-1	many	TGTGCCAGCAGTTTCGCGCCCGGGAACACTGAAGCTTTCTTT	CASSFAPGNTEAFF
TRBV7-9	TRBD1	TRBJ1-4	few	TGTGCCAGCAGCGGACACAGGGGTACAAGTGAAAAACTGTTTTTT	CASSGHRGTSEKLFF
TRBV18	.	TRBJ2-3	.	TGTGCCAGCTCACCCACAGGGATGCCAGATACGCAGTATTTT	CASSPTGMPDTQYF
TRBV19	TRBD1	TRBJ1-5	.	TGTGCCAGTATCCCCAGGGGGAACAATCAGCCCCAGCATTTT	CASIPRGNNQPQHF
TRBV11-2	.	TRBJ1-5	.	TGTGCCAGCACTCAACGGAGGGGATACAATCAGCCCCAGCATTTT	CASTQRRGYNQPQHF
TRBV12-3/TRBV12-4	TRBD2	TRBJ2-2	.	TGTGCCAGCAGCCCGGGACTAGCGGTCGGGGAGCTGTTTTTT	CASSPGLAVGELFF
TRBV7-8	.	TRBJ1-4	.	TGTGCCAGCAGCCAATTAACTGGGGAGGGTGAAAAACTGTTTTTT	CASSQLTGEGEKLFF
TRBV11-2	TRBD2	TRBJ2-1	.	TGTGCCAGCAGCCCACGCAGAGTAGCGGGGGGCTACAATGAGCAGTTCTTC	CASSPRRVAGGYNEQFF
TRBV12-3/TRBV12-4	TRBD1	TRBJ1-5	many	TGTGCCAGCAGTACAACAGGGGGGAATCAGCCCCAGCATTTT	CASSTTGGNQPQHF
TRBV7-9	TRBD1	TRBJ2-3	few	TGTGCCAGCAGGCGACAGGGGGCCCTAGGCACAGATACGCAGTATTTT	CASRRQGALGTDTQYF
TRBV5-4	.	TRBJ2-5	.	TGTGCCAGCAGCCCTGAGTGGGGGAAGACCCAGTACTTC	CASSPEWGKTQYF
TRBV7-2	.	TRBJ1-1	.	TGTGCCAGCAGCTTTGGGGGCTCGGTCACTGAAGCTTTCTTT	CASSFGGSVTEAFF